The clone carrying this T cell receptor (beta chain) has a handful of counts. Repertoires were generated with immunoSEQ multiplex PCR, while TCRdb's copy carries only in-frame clones and drops some. Of fewer than 200,000 clones detected, about 80% appear once; the ten largest clones hold 2.5% to 3%. These data are taken from a study of cytomegalovirus exposure and HLA in healthy donors. This CDR3 has 14 amino acids. With 3 bases removed from V and 2 bases from J, the gap between germline ends came to 11 bases. Germline V gene data show CDR1 as SEHNR and CDR2 as FQNEAQ (reference sequence). The sample was PBMCs. The chain uses TRBV7-9 and TRBJ2-7; D ambiguous. This TCR came from a woman between 18 and 29 years old in good health and CMV-seropositive. The CDR3 reads CASSLNSSPYEQYF. The CDR3 DNA reads TGTGCCAGCAGCTTGAACTCAAGTCCCTACGAGCAGTACTTC.